This T cell receptor (beta chain) is drawn from a study of blood T cell repertoires in COVID-19. Study overall: COVID-19 samples, acute and convalescent, were from the United States, Italy and Spain. PBMCs, B-cell-depleted T cells, or T cells provided the cDNA or gDNA that made up the material.

Original analysis: Amplified reference gene primers provided the basis for estimating nucleated cell counts. TCRdb's table, derived via immunoSEQ multiplex PCR, lists solely in-frame clones and lacks some. The V and J calls and clone size come from that table; D and trimming were worked out from the DNA. The data hold 150,000 to 200,000 clones, with roughly four fifths observed a single time. The sample consisted of peripheral blood. The TCR comes from a human donor in a cohort sampled during active COVID-19.

CDR3 in DNA: TGTGCCAGCAGAGTACAGGGGGCGGTTTTTGGAAACACCATATATTTT. This translates into CASRVQGAVFGNTIYF. This sequence joins TRBV7-2 and TRBJ1-3; 9 positions match TRBD1. This CDR3 contains 16 residues. Germline lookup yields CDR1 SGHTA and CDR2 FQGNSA. V lost 6 bases to trimming and J lost 3 bases; unmatched junction nucleotides: 9. Full variable domain (rest looked up from reference TRBV7-2 and TRBJ1-3): GAGVSQSPSNKVTEKGKDVELRCDPISGHTALYWYRQSLGQGLEFLIYFQGNSAPDKSGLPSDRFSAERTGGSVSTLTIQRTQQEDSAVYLCASRVQGAVFGNTIYFGEGSWLTVV.